Listed here are 22 T cell receptor beta chains from one sample, sequenced in a study of a mutant IDH1 vaccine in newly diagnosed glioma. These receptors have no known antigen. Clones were sequenced by immunoSEQ multiplex PCR, and TCRdb holds only the in-frame ones, with some missing. Of more than 50,000 clones listed, roughly 80% were seen once; the top ten hold approximately 6.1%. Regarding time point: week 11, during vaccination. Each dose of the vaccine consisted of 300 ug of mutant IDH1 20-mer peptide, with topical imiquimod. The sequencing here drew on PBMCs, taken from a glioma patient whose treatment included an IDH1 peptide vaccine. The source is a man aged 45-60 years with glioma.

The V gene is TRBV2, the J gene TRBJ1-5; D is possibly TRBD1 (6 bases). The germline V gene encodes CDR1 SNHLY and CDR2 FYNNEI. The CDR3 is 16 amino acids. Deletions cut 6 bases from V and 2 bases from J, with 17 bases between. Here the CDR3 reads CASRRGIQGGNQPQHF. The CDR3 DNA follows: TGTGCCAGCAGACGCGGTATACAGGGAGGCAATCAGCCCCAGCATTTT.

The rearrangement uses TRBV6-5 and TRBJ1-6, with 8 bases matching TRBD1. The CDR3 contains 14 residues. The germline CDR1 and CDR2 sequences are MNHEY and SVGAGI. J lost 6 bases, V lost 4 bases, and 2 bases had no gene match. The CDR3 region has the DNA TGTGCCAGCAGTTTGACAGGGGTTAATTCACCCCTCCACTTT. The encoded protein is CASSLTGVNSPLHF.

This chain connects TRBV30 to TRBJ1-4; D may be TRBD1 (6 bases). V lost 5 bases to trimming and J lost 8 bases, with 15 bases between them. CDR3 size: 13 residues. Germline assignment: CDR1 GTSNPN and CDR2 SVGIG (reference sequence). CDR3 in DNA: TGTGCCTGGGGGCCGGGGGGCAACGAAAAACTGTTTTTT. This sequence encodes CAWGPGGNEKLFF.

This clone was counted only a few times. The chain employs TRBV4-2 and TRBJ1-1, with TRBD1 identical over 7 bases. Germline-derived CDR1 and CDR2 are LGHNA and YNFKEQ. Trimming at V came to 1 base and at J to 5 bases, leaving 7 bases not matched to a gene. There are 15 residues in the CDR3. The chain's CDR3 is CASSQGEGGSTEAFF. In nucleotides, the CDR3 is TGTGCCAGCAGCCAAGGCGAAGGGGGCTCTACTGAAGCTTTCTTT.

As regards this clone: An end of the junction differs from the germline gene, which may be a read error. V and J are TRBV7-7 and TRBJ2-5; D is perhaps TRBD2 (5 bases). From germline, CDR1 is SSHAT and CDR2 FNYEAQ (reference sequence). CDR3 length equals 15 residues. CDR3 amino acids: CASSLELRRSETQYF. The CDR3 DNA reads as TGTGCTAGCAGCCTTGAACTAAGGAGGTCAGAGACCCAGTACTTC.

The gene calls are TRBV7-9 and TRBJ1-2; no definite D call. With 1 base removed from V and 4 bases from J, the gap between germline ends came to 7 bases. The germline V gene encodes CDR1 SEHNR and CDR2 FQNEAQ (reference sequence). The CDR3 runs to 13 residues. Written as DNA, the CDR3 is TGTGCCAGCAGCTTAGAGGCCTCCTATGGCTACACCTTC. Residues: CASSLEASYGYTF.

The J gene is TRBJ1-1, the V gene TRBV11-2, with 8 positions matching TRBD1. Per germline, CDR1 SGHAT and CDR2 FQNNGV. CDR3 length: 14 amino acids. Trimming at V came to 1 base and at J to 6 bases, leaving 4 bases not matched to a gene. The CDR3 spells CASSLAGGIAEAFF. The CDR3 nucleotides are TGTGCCAGCAGCTTAGCAGGGGGCATAGCTGAAGCTTTCTTT.

This sequence joins TRBV4-2 and TRBJ2-2; 8 bases align to TRBD2. Germline V gene sequence: CDR1 LGHNA, CDR2 YNFKEQ. There are 14 residues in the CDR3. J gave up 4 bases and V 5 bases, and 3 bases lay outside the gene matches. CDR3 DNA sequence: TGTGCCAGCAGCGGCGGGAGGATCACCGGGGAGCTGTTTTTT. Protein product: CASSGGRITGELFF.

This sequence joins TRBV4-2 and TRBJ2-7; 9 bases map to TRBD1. The CDR3 runs to 14 residues. The V gene's germline CDR1 is LGHNA and CDR2 YNFKEQ. After removal of 4 bases from V and 1 base from J, the junction contained 2 bases not matched to a gene. The CDR3 protein is CASSPGTGSYEQYF. CDR3 nucleotides: TGTGCCAGCAGCCCCGGGACAGGGTCCTACGAGCAGTACTTC.

This clone showed up just once. This chain links TRBV5-4 with TRBJ1-2; D gene unclear. Between the trimmed V and J ends, which lost 4 bases and 0 bases, there was a span of 7 bases. The CDR3 length is 13 residues. CDR1 and CDR2 (germline): SGHNT, YYREEE (reference sequence). This CDR3 reads CASSIRANYGYTF. The CDR3 coding sequence is TGTGCCAGCAGCATACGGGCTAACTATGGCTACACCTTC.

The V gene is TRBV7-6, the J gene TRBJ1-2; D unclear. The length of the CDR3 is 14 residues. Germline CDR1 and CDR2: SGHVS and FNYEAQ. V was cut by 1 base and J by 8 bases, with 14 bases left in between. The CDR3 coding sequence is TGTGCCAGCAGCTTAGTCGGTCAGTCCGAAGGCTACACCTTC. It codes for CASSLVGQSEGYTF.

The rearrangement uses TRBV6-1 and TRBJ1-5, with 7 positions matching TRBD1. Germline trimming cut 6 bases from V and 3 bases from J; bases unmatched to any gene: 5. CDR3 length: 14 amino acids. CDR1 is MNHNS and CDR2 is SASEGT in the germline V gene. CDR3 bases: TGTGCCAGCAGCTGGGGGACAGTCAATCAGCCCCAGCATTTT. Amino acids: CASSWGTVNQPQHF.

The V and J genes are TRBV5-1 and TRBJ2-5; tentative D call: TRBD2 (6 bases). Germline V gene data show CDR1 as SGHRS and CDR2 as YFSETQ. The CDR3 contains 14 residues. Trimming left V 4 bases short and J 1 base short, with 11 bases between. CDR3: CASSRGGSQETQYF. The CDR3 DNA follows: TGCGCCAGCAGCCGTGGGGGGAGCCAAGAGACCCAGTACTTC.

The chain couples TRBV11-3 to TRBJ2-1, with TRBD2 matching over 9 bases. The ends lost 0 bases at V and 4 bases at J; junction bases unmatched: 4. The length of the CDR3 is 16 residues. Germline V lookup: CDR1 SGHNT, CDR2 YENEEA. The CDR3 bases are TGTGCCAGCAGCTTAGATTTGCGGGGGGGGTACAATGAGCAGTTCTTC. It yields the protein CASSLDLRGGYNEQFF. The variable domain in full, completed from reference TRBV11-3 and TRBJ2-1, reads EAGVVQSPRYKIIEKKQPVAFWCNPISGHNTLYWYLQNLGQGPELLIRYENEEAVDDSQLPKDRFSAERLKGVDSTLKIQPAELGDSAVYLCASSLDLRGGYNEQFFGPGTRLTVL.

This clone was observed a few times. This chain links TRBV30 with TRBJ1-5, with D perhaps matching TRBD1 (5 bases). The length of the CDR3 is 15 residues. Germline V gene lookup returns CDR1 GTSNPN and CDR2 SVGIG (reference sequence). The V end was cut by 0 bases, the J end by 1 base, with 10 bases between. DNA for the CDR3: TGTGCCTGGAGTGTGCGACAGCTAAGCAATCAGCCCCAGCATTTT. This translates into CAWSVRQLSNQPQHF.

The CDR3 loop is CASSYSYLGVEETQYF. The CDR3 bases are TGTGCCAGCAGTTACTCTTATCTAGGGGTGGAAGAGACCCAGTACTTC. The J gene is TRBJ2-5, the V gene TRBV6-5, with a tentative D call TRBD1 (5 bases). Trimming removed 0 bases from V and 3 bases from J, with 14 bases in between. Per germline, CDR1 MNHEY and CDR2 SVGAGI. The CDR3 extends over 16 amino acids.

This rearrangement joins TRBV5-6 to TRBJ2-3; 8 positions agree with TRBD2. CDR1 is SGHDT, CDR2 YYEEEE, per germline. Trimming removed 7 bases from V and 1 base from J; junction bases left unmatched: 11. This CDR3 is 16 amino acids long. In nucleotides, the CDR3 is TGTGCCAGCGCTTCCATCGGGGGGGTTGGCACAGATACGCAGTATTTT. As protein: CASASIGGVGTDTQYF.

The chain is built from TRBV7-2 and TRBJ1-2; a weak D match, TRBD1 (5 bases). This CDR3 has 14 residues. Germline values: CDR1 SGHTA, CDR2 FQGNSA. V lost 0 bases and J 8 bases, leaving 13 bases between the germline ends. This chain's CDR3 is CASSLAQRGSGYTF. In nucleotides, the CDR3 is TGTGCCAGCAGCTTAGCTCAGCGGGGCTCAGGCTACACCTTC.

The chain has TRBV7-9 and TRBJ2-5; no firm D call. The CDR3 loop spans 12 amino acids. Germline CDR1 reads SEHNR; CDR2 reads FQNEAQ (reference sequence). Deletions cut 6 bases from V and 2 bases from J, with 7 bases between. The CDR3 DNA is TGTGCCAGCAGAAGGGAACAAGAGACCCAGTACTTC. Translated, it gives CASRREQETQYF.

This clone was seen once. The rearrangement uses TRBV10-3 and TRBJ1-3; D is possibly TRBD1 (5 bases). V lost 11 bases and J lost 0, with 14 bases in between. The CDR3 totals 14 residues. Germline-derived CDR1 and CDR2 are ENHRY and SYGVKD. The CDR3 reads CAAGTQLSGNTIYF. CDR3 DNA: TGTGCCGCCGGGACGCAGCTCTCTGGAAACACCATATATTTT.

This clone was observed once. V gene TRBV5-1 combines with J gene TRBJ1-1; D gene unclear. V lost 0 bases, J lost 8 bases, and 11 bases lay in between. Germline V gene data show CDR1 as SGHRS and CDR2 as YFSETQ. This CDR3 is built from 13 residues. The CDR3 region has the DNA TGCGCCAGCAGCTTGGGGGTGGACGGAGAAGCTTTCTTT. It is translated as CASSLGVDGEAFF.

This rearrangement joins TRBV29-1 to TRBJ2-1; TRBD2 matches 7 bases. V shed 5 bases and J 7 bases; nucleotides not matched to a gene: 11. The CDR3 has 14 residues. Per germline, CDR1 SQVTM and CDR2 ANQGSEA. CDR3 bases: TGCAGCGTTTGGGGGGAGGGCCCGGGGAATGAGCAGTTCTTC. This sequence encodes CSVWGEGPGNEQFF.